The next 18 T cell receptor beta chains were all read from a single sample in a study of blood T cell repertoires in COVID-19. The method was immunoSEQ multiplex PCR; TCRdb's version includes in-frame clones alone and lacks a portion of them. Here the sample spans about 150,000 clones, around 87% being singletons. The sample taken for sequencing was peripheral blood. The source is a man aged 18 to 29 with COVID-19, enrolled during active disease.

This CDR3 reads CASSPHRVPYNEQFF. The CDR3 coding sequence is TGTGCCAGCAGCCCCCACAGGGTACCCTACAATGAGCAGTTCTTC. The chain has TRBV28 and TRBJ2-1, with D tentatively TRBD1 (6 bases). CDR3 length: 15 residues. Trimming removed 6 bases at V and 2 bases at J, with 14 bases between. Germline assignment: CDR1 MDHEN and CDR2 SYDVKM.

The V gene is TRBV3-1 (or the pseudogene TRBV3-2), the J gene TRBJ2-3, with 7 nucleotides matching TRBD1. The CDR3 is 17 residues long. The germline gives CDR1 LGHDT, CDR2 YNNKEL (reference sequence). V was clipped by 1 base and J by 5 bases; unmatched bases: 12. CDR3 DNA: TGTGCCAGCAGCCAAGCAGGGTGGTACAGGGGTAGAGATACGCAGTATTTT. It encodes CASSQAGWYRGRDTQYF.

This rearrangement joins TRBV10-3 to TRBJ2-7; 11 bases match TRBD1. Germline-derived CDR1 and CDR2 are ENHRY and SYGVKD. V lost 8 bases, J lost 5 bases, and 8 bases stayed unmatched. The CDR3 consists of 14 residues. DNA for the CDR3: TGTGCCATCCGCCCGGGACAGGGGGACAACGAGCAGTACTTC. It yields the protein CAIRPGQGDNEQYF.

The gene calls are TRBV9 and TRBJ2-7; 7 positions match TRBD1. The CDR3 is 15 amino acids. Germline CDR1 SGDLS, CDR2 YYNGEE. V dropped 0 bases and J dropped 5; count of bases not matched to a gene: 8. The CDR3 DNA reads TGTGCCAGCAGCGTAGGACAGGGCTTAGTGAACGAGCAGTACTTC. Its protein is CASSVGQGLVNEQYF.

Comments on this clone: Other DNA sequences in this sample translate to the same CDR3. The chain combines TRBV6-4 with TRBJ2-3; 7 bases agree with TRBD1. The length of the CDR3 is 14 residues. Germline V gene data show CDR1 as MRHNA and CDR2 as SNTAGT. V dropped 2 bases and J dropped 4; count of bases not matched to a gene: 3. This chain's CDR3 is CASSDGQGADTQYF. DNA for the CDR3: TGTGCCAGCAGTGACGGGCAGGGGGCAGATACGCAGTATTTT.

The chain joins TRBV3-1 (or the pseudogene TRBV3-2) to TRBJ1-6; 7 bases fit TRBD1. The trim removed 1 base at V and 14 bases at J, leaving 5 bases unmatched. The germline gives CDR1 LGHDT, CDR2 YNNKEL (reference sequence). This CDR3 region has 13 residues. This CDR3 reads CASSQVPGQSLHF. CDR3 coding DNA: TGTGCCAGCAGCCAAGTCCCGGGACAGTCCCTCCACTTT.

The chain recombines TRBV5-1 with TRBJ2-7; 10 bases map to TRBD1. The V and J ends lost 4 bases and 2 bases, in that order; junction bases with no gene match: 9. Germline V gives CDR1 SGHRS, CDR2 YFSETQ. This CDR3 is 16 amino acids long. The DNA of the CDR3 is TGCGCCAGCAGCGTACTCAAGGGGACAGGGGCCTACGAGCAGTACTTC. Amino acids: CASSVLKGTGAYEQYF.

This sequence joins TRBV10-3 and TRBJ2-6, with 9 positions matching TRBD1. Germline CDR1 and CDR2: ENHRY and SYGVKD. V was clipped by 5 bases and J by 2 bases; unmatched bases: 7. The CDR3 has 17 amino acids. CDR3 protein: CAISSSTGGAGANVLTF. The CDR3 nucleotides read TGTGCCATCAGTTCTTCTACAGGGGGCGCTGGGGCCAACGTCCTGACTTTC.

Worth noting for this clone: Germline is not matched at one junction end, which may reflect a read error. This chain links TRBV7-7 with TRBJ2-5; D ambiguous. CDR3 length: 14 amino acids. Germline CDR1 SSHAT, CDR2 FNYEAQ (reference sequence). CDR3 amino acids: CASSLVGKDKTQYF. The CDR3 DNA reads TGTGCTAGCAGCTTAGTTGGCAAAGATAAGACCCAGTACTTC.

This chain joins TRBV29-1 and TRBJ1-3, with D possibly TRBD1 on 5 matching bases. The length of the CDR3 is 14 residues. Germline V gene sequence: CDR1 SQVTM, CDR2 ANQGSEA. Trimming shortened V by 2 bases and J by 4 bases, and 12 bases separated the two germline ends. The CDR3 DNA reads as TGCAGCGTTGAACCCCAGGGTTCGGGAAACACCATATATTTT. This codes for CSVEPQGSGNTIYF.

The chain employs TRBV20-1 and TRBJ1-1; no reliable D call. Per the germline V gene, CDR1 is DFQATT and CDR2 is SNEGSKA (reference sequence). V was pared by 6 bases and J by 5 bases, with 10 bases between. The CDR3 totals 11 residues. In nucleotides, the CDR3 is TGCAGTGCCCCCGCGCTAACTGAAGCTTTCTTT. Residues: CSAPALTEAFF.

The chain carries TRBV10-2 and TRBJ2-2, with D tentatively TRBD1 (6 bases). The length of the CDR3 is 14 residues. With 8 bases removed from V and 3 bases from J, the gap between germline ends came to 13 bases. From germline, CDR1 is WSHSY and CDR2 SAAADI. CDR3 sequence: CASQGTLYTGELFF. The CDR3 DNA reads TGCGCCAGCCAGGGGACCTTATACACCGGGGAGCTGTTTTTT.

The V call is TRBV18, the J call TRBJ1-6; 7 positions agree with TRBD1. CDR1 and CDR2 (germline): KGHSH, LQKENI. The CDR3 extends over 14 amino acids. Germline trimming cut 3 bases from V and 5 bases from J; bases unmatched to any gene: 1. This chain's CDR3 is CASSPTGDNSPLHF. CDR3 sequence (DNA): TGTGCCAGCTCACCCACAGGGGATAATTCACCCCTCCACTTT. Full variable domain (missing parts from reference TRBV18 and TRBJ1-6): NAGVMQNPRHLVRRRGQEARLRCSPMKGHSHVYWYRQLPEEGLKFMVYLQKENIIDESGMPKERFSAEFPKEGPSILRIQQVVRGDSAAYFCASSPTGDNSPLHFGNGTRLTVT.

V is TRBV20-1 and J is TRBJ1-6; 7 nucleotides align to TRBD1. Germline CDR1 reads DFQATT; CDR2 reads SNEGSKA (reference sequence). The CDR3 has 15 residues. Trimming at V came to 3 bases and at J to 9 bases, leaving 11 bases not matched to a gene. DNA for the CDR3: TGCAGTGCTAGTGTACAGGGGTCCCGGTTTTCACCCCTCCACTTT. Translation: CSASVQGSRFSPLHF.

This clone was recorded a few times. This chain uses TRBV7-9 with TRBJ2-5; possible D gene TRBD2, 6 bases. Germline-derived CDR1 and CDR2 are SEHNR and FQNEAQ (reference sequence). Trimming pared 2 bases from V and 7 bases from J, leaving 20 bases between. The CDR3 runs 16 residues. This CDR3 reads CASSLPGGKGGVTQYF. DNA of the CDR3: TGTGCCAGCAGCTTACCTGGAGGGAAAGGAGGGGTGACCCAGTACTTC. Looking up the rest from reference TRBV7-9 and TRBJ2-5 gives the full variable domain: DTGVSQNPRHKITKRGQNVTFRCDPISEHNRLYWYRQTLGQGPEFLTYFQNEAQLEKSRLLSDRFSAERPKGSFSTLEIQRTEQGDSAMYLCASSLPGGKGGVTQYFGPGTRLLVL.

The chain combines TRBV7-3 with TRBJ1-1, with D possibly matching TRBD1 (5 bases). V gave up 4 bases and J gave up 4 bases, with 13 bases separating them. CDR1 SGHTA and CDR2 FQGTGA come from the germline V gene. There are 14 residues in the CDR3. CDR3 DNA: TGTGCCAGCAGCTCCAACGGGGGTAGCACTGAAGCTTTCTTT. Translated, it gives CASSSNGGSTEAFF.

The genes are TRBV5-1 and TRBJ1-2; D is perhaps TRBD1 (6 bases). The V end lost 4 bases, the J end lost 2 bases, and 18 bases lay between the germline ends. The CDR3 covers 16 residues. Per the germline V gene, CDR1 is SGHRS and CDR2 is YFSETQ. CDR3 sequence reads: CASSGLQGRGNYGYTF. Here the CDR3 DNA reads TGCGCCAGCAGCGGCCTACAGGGAAGAGGGAACTATGGCTACACCTTC. Full variable domain (rest looked up from reference TRBV5-1 and TRBJ1-2): KAGVTQTPRYLIKTRGQQVTLSCSPISGHRSVSWYQQTPGQGLQFLFEYFSETQRNKGNFPGRFSGRQFSNSRSEMNVSTLELGDSALYLCASSGLQGRGNYGYTFGSGTRLTVV.

This clone showed up just a few times. Mismatch with germline at one junction end may stem from a read error. The CDR3 spells CASRIGGQGRSHEKLLF. In DNA, the CDR3 is TGTGCCAGTAGGATTGGGGGACAGGGTCGGAGTCATGAAAAACTGCTTTTT. This chain connects TRBV19 to TRBJ1-4, with 9 nucleotides matching TRBD1. Germline lookup yields CDR1 LNHDA and CDR2 SQIVND (reference sequence). This CDR3 is 17 amino acids long.